This T cell receptor beta chain was sequenced during a study of brain T cells in children with intractable seizures. The germline V and J ends were trimmed by 2 bases and 2 bases, with 4 bases remaining between them. The CDR3 sequence is 14 residues long. In germline, CDR1 is MGHDK, CDR2 SYGVNS. Documented time point: blood from clinic visit 5 months post-surgery; TSC patient then seizure free. Only cases whose brain tissue showed the highest T cell transcript signatures were sequenced. Before surgery, patients took at least one anti-epileptic drug. The table came from immunoSEQ multiplex PCR; TCRdb's copy has only in-frame clones and leaves some out. The sample comprises approximately 330,000 clones, approximately 93% of which are singletons, and roughly 5.7% rests with the top ten.

The source of this sequence is a boy in the first two years of life with tuberous sclerosis and intractable seizures. This specimen was peripheral blood, taken roughly 5 months after surgery. The gene calls are TRBV25-1 and TRBJ1-6, with unresolved D. The CDR3 DNA sequence: TGTGCCAGCAGTGAAGACACCTATAATTCACCCCTCCACTTT. Translating it yields CASSEDTYNSPLHF.